The entry that follows covers one T cell receptor (beta chain) sequence. Its specificity is unknown. Libraries were prepared by immunoSEQ multiplex PCR; TCRdb keeps only in-frame clonotypes and omits some of them. Altogether about 38,000 clones were found in the sample, and no singletons occur. The record originates from a study of T cells after posttransplantation cyclophosphamide. J gave up 2 bases and V 5 bases, and 7 bases lay outside the gene matches. Germline V gives CDR1 SGHRS, CDR2 YFSETQ. The CDR3 consists of 15 residues. Study results and limitations: Donor-recipient repertoire similarity was low at 1-2 months, rising over year one.

The chain recombines TRBV5-1 with TRBJ2-5; 9 positions match TRBD2. The TCR was taken from a man in his thirties or forties in good health and a related stem cell transplant donor. Sequenced material: PBMCs. The CDR3 region has the DNA TGCGCCAGCAGTTCGCGGGGGGGCGGGCAAGAGACCCAGTACTTC. It translates to CASSSRGGGQETQYF.